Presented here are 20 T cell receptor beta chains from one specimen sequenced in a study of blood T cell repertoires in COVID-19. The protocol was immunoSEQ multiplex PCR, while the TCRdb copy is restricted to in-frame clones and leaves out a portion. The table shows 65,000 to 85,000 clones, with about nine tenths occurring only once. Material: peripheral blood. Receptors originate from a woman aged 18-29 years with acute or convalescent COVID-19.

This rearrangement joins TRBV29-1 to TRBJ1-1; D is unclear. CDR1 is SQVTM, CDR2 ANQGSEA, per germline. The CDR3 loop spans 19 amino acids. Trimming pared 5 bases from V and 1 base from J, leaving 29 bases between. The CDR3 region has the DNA TGCAGCGTTCCCAATATAGTAGGACCGGGAGCGGGTTGGAACACTGAAGCTTTCTTT. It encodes CSVPNIVGPGAGWNTEAFF.

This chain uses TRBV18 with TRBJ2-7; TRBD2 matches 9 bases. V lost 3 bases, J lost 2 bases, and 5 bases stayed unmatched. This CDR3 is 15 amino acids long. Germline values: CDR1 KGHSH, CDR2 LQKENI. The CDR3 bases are TGTGCCAGCTCACCTCCGGGACTAGCCACCTACGAGCAGTACTTC. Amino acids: CASSPPGLATYEQYF.

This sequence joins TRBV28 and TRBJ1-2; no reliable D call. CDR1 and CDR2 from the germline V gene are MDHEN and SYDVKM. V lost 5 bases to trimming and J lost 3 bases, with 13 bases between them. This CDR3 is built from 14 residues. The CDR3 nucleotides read TGTGCCAGCAGTCCACCCCCAGGCCACTATGGCTACACCTTC. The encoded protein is CASSPPPGHYGYTF.

CDR3 residues: CASSVSLAGGANTGELFF. The DNA of the CDR3 is TGTGCCAGCAGCGTAAGCTTAGCGGGGGGCGCGAACACCGGGGAGCTGTTTTTT. The J gene is TRBJ2-2, the V gene TRBV9; 10 bases fit TRBD2. This CDR3 is built from 18 residues. V shed 1 base and J 0 bases; nucleotides not matched to a gene: 6. Germline values: CDR1 SGDLS, CDR2 YYNGEE.

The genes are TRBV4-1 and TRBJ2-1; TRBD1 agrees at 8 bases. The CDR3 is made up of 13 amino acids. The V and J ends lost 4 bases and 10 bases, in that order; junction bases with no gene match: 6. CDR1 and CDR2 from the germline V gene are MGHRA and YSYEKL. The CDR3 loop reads CASSRDRDREQFF. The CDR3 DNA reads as TGCGCCAGCAGCCGCGACAGGGACAGGGAGCAGTTCTTC.

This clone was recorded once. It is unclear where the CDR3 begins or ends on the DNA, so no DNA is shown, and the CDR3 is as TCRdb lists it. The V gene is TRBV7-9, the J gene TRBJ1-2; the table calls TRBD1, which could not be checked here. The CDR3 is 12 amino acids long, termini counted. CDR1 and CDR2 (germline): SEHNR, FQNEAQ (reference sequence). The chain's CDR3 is CASSFGTGAPCF.

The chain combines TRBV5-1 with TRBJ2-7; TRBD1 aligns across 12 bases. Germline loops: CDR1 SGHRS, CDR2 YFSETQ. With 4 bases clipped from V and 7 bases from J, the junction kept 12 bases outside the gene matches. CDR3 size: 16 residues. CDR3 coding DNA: TGCGCCAGCAGCATACAGGGACAGGGGGCGCCCCGGGAGCAGTACTTC. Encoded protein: CASSIQGQGAPREQYF.

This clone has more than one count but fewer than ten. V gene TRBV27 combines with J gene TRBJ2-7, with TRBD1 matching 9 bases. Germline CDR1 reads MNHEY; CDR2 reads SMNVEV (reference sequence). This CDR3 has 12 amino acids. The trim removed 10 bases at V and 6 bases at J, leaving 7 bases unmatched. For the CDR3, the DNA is TGTGCCACTAGTACAGGGGGCGGCGAGCAGTACTTC. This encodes CATSTGGGEQYF.

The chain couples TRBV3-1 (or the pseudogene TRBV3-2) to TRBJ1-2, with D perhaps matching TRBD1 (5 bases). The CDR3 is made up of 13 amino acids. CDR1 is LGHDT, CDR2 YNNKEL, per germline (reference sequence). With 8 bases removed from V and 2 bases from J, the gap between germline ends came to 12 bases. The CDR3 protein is CASSQGANYGYTF. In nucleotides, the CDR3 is TGTGCCAGCTCGCAAGGGGCAAACTATGGCTACACCTTC.

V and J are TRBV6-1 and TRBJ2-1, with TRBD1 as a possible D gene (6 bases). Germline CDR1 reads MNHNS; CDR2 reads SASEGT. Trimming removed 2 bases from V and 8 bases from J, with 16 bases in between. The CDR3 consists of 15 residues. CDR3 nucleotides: TGTGCCAGCAGTGAATGGCAGGGGTTTGCGGATGAGCAGTTCTTC. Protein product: CASSEWQGFADEQFF.

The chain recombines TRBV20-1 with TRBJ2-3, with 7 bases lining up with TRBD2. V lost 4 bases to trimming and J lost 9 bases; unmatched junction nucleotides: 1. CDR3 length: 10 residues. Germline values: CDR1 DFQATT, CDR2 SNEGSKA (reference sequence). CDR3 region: CSATLATQYF. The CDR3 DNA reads TGCAGTGCTACACTAGCGACGCAGTATTTT.

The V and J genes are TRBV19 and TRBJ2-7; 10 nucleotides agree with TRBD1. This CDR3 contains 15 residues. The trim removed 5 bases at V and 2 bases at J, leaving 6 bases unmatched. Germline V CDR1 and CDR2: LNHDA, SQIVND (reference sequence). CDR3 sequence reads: CASSLGGQGAYEQYF. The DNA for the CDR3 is TGTGCCAGTAGTTTAGGAGGACAGGGGGCCTACGAGCAGTACTTC.

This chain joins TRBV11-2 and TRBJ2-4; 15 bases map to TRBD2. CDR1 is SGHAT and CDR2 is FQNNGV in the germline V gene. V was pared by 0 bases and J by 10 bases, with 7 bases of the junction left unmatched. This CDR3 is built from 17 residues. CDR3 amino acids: CASSLDRGTSGRIIQYF. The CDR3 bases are TGTGCCAGCAGCTTAGATCGAGGGACTAGCGGGAGGATAATTCAGTACTTC.

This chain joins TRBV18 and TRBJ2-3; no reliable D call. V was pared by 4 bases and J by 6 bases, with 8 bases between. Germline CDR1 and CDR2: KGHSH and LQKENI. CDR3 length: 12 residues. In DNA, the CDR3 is TGTGCCAGCTCACTTTACGGGGATACGCAGTATTTT. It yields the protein CASSLYGDTQYF.

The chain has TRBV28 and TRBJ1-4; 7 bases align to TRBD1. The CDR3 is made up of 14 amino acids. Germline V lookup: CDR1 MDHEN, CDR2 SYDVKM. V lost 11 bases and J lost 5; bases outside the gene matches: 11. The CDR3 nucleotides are TGTGCCTGGACAGGAATGGGGAGCAATGAAAAACTGTTTTTT. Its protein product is CAWTGMGSNEKLFF.

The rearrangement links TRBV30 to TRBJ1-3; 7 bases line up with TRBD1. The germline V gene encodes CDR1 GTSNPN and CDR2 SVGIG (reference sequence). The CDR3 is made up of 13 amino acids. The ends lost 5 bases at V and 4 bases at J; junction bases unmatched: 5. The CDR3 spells CAWARGPGNTIYF. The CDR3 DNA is TGTGCCTGGGCGAGGGGGCCCGGAAACACCATATATTTT. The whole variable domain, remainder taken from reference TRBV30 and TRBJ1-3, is SQTIHQWPATLVQPVGSPLSLECTVEGTSNPNLYWYRQAAGRGLQLLFYSVGIGQISSEVPQNLSASRPQDRQFILSSKKLLLSDSGFYLCAWARGPGNTIYFGEGSWLTVV.

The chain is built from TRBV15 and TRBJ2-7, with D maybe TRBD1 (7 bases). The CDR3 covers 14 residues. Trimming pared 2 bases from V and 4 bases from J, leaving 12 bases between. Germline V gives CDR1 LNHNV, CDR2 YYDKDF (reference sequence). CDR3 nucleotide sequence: TGTGCCACCAGCAGAAACAGGGGAGGTTACGAGCAGTACTTC. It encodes CATSRNRGGYEQYF.

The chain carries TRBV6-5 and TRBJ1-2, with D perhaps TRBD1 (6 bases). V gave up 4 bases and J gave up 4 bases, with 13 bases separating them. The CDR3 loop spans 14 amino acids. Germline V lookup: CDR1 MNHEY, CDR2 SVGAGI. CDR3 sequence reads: CASSWSRGGYGYTF. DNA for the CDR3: TGTGCCAGCAGTTGGAGCAGGGGTGGCTATGGCTACACCTTC.

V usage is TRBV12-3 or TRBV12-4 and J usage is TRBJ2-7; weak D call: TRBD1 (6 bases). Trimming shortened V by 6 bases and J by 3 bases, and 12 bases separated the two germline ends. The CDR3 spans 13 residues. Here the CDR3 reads CASSTRDNYEQYF. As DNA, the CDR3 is TGTGCCAGCAGCACCCGGGACAACTACGAGCAGTACTTC.

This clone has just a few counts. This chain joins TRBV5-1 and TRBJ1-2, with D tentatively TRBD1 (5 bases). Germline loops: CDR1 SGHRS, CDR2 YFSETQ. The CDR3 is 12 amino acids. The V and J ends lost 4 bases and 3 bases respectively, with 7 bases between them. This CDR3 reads CASSEGDYGYTF. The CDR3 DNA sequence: TGCGCCAGCAGCGAAGGGGACTATGGCTACACCTTC.